Many counts were recorded for the clone carrying this T cell receptor beta chain. Its antigen remains unknown. The CDR3 length is 12 residues. V was shortened by 2 bases and J by 4 bases, with 3 bases between the two germline ends. Germline loops: CDR1 SNHLY, CDR2 FYNNEI. Time point given: newly diagnosed GD, antithyroid drugs for less than 3 months. The TCR library was made from RNA that had been extracted from PBMCs in TRIzol. This specimen comes from a study of regulatory T cells in long-lasting Graves disease. Study conclusions and caveats: Sample size, which was small, may have reduced accuracy.

Building of the TCR beta libraries involved iRepertoire HTBI primers and Arm-PCR of CDR3 regions. MiXCR, run by TCRdb on the multiplex PCR reads, gives a single entry per CDR3 protein. The sample lists 350,000 to 400,000 distinct CDR3 sequences, 15% to 20% seen once, with roughly a fifth in the top ten. A further study also used this sample, focusing on T cells in Graves' hyperthyroidism and ophthalmopathy. That study reports: Across 18 months, stable Graves' hyperthyroidism was marked by no progression to ophthalmopathy.

The sample in question was peripheral blood mononuclear cells (PBMCs), obtained at new diagnosis, from a patient treated with antithyroid drugs. The TCR comes from a woman aged 18 to 35 with Graves disease. The rearrangement joins TRBV2 to TRBJ1-5; D ambiguous. This CDR3 is CASSEINQPQHF. CDR3 bases: TGTGCCAGCAGTGAAATAAATCAGCCCCAGCATTTT.